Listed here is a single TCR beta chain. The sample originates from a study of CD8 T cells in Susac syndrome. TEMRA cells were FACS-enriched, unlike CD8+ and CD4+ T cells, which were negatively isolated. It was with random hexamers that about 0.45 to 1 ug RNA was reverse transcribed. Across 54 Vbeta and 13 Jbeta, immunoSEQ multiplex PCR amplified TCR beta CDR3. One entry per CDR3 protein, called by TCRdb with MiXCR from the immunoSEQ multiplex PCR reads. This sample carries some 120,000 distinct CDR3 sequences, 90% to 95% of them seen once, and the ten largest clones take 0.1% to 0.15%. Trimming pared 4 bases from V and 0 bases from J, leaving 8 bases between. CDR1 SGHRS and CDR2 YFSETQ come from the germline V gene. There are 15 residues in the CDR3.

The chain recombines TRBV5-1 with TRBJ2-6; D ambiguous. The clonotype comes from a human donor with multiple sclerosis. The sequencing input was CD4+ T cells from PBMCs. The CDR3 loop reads CASSLQRSGANVLTF. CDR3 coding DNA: TGCGCCAGCAGCCTCCAGCGCTCTGGGGCCAACGTCCTGACTTTC.